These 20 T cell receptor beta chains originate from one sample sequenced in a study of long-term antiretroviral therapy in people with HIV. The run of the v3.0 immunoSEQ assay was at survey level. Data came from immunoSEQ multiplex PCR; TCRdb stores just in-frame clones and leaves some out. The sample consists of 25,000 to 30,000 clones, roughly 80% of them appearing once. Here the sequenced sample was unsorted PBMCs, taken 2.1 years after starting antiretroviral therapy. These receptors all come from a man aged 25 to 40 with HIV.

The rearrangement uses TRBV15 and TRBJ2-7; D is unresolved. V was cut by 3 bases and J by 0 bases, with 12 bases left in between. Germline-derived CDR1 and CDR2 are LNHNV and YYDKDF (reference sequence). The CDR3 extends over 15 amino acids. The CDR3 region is CATSSALRSSYEQYF. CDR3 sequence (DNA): TGTGCCACCAGCAGTGCTTTAAGGAGCTCCTACGAGCAGTACTTC.

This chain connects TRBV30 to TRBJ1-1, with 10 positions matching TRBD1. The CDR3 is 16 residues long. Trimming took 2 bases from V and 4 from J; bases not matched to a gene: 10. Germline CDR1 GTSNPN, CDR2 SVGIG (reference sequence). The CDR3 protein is CAWSYKGQGIATEAFF. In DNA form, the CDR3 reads TGTGCCTGGAGTTATAAGGGACAGGGGATCGCCACTGAAGCTTTCTTT.

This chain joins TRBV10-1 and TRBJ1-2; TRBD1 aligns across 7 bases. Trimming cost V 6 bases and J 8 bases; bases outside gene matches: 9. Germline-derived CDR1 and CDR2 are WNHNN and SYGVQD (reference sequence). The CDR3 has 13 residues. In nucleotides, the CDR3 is TGCGCCAGCAGCGCGGACAGGCTAAGAGGCTACACCTTC. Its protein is CASSADRLRGYTF.

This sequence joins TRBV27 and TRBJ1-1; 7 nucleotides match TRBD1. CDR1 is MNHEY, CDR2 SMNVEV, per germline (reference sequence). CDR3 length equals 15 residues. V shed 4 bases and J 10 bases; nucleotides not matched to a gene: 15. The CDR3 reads CASSSPTGTPRGAFF. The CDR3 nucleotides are TGTGCCAGCAGTTCTCCGACAGGGACCCCGCGGGGAGCTTTCTTT.

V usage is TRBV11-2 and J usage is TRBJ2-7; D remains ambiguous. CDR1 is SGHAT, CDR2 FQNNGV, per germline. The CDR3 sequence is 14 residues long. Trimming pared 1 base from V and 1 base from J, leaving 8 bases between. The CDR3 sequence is CASSLGQISYEQYF. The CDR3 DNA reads TGTGCCAGCAGCTTAGGGCAGATTTCCTACGAGCAGTACTTC.

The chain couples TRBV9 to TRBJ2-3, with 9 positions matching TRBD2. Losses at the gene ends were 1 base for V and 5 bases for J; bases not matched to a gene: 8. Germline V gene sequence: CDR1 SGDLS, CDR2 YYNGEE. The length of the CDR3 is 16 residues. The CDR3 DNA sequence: TGTGCCAGCAGCGTATTTGGGACTAGCATCCTAGATACGCAGTATTTT. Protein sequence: CASSVFGTSILDTQYF.

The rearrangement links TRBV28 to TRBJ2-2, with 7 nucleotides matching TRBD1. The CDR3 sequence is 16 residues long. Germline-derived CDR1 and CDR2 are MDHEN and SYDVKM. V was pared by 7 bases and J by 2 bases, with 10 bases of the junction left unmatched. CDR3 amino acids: CASTFGQDLNTGELFF. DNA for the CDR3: TGTGCCAGCACATTCGGACAGGATCTTAACACCGGGGAGCTGTTTTTT.

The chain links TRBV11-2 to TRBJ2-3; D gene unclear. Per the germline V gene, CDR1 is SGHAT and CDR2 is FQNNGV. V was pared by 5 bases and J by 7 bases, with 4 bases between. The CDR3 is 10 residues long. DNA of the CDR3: TGTGCCAGCAGCGGGAATACGCAGTATTTT. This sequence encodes CASSGNTQYF.

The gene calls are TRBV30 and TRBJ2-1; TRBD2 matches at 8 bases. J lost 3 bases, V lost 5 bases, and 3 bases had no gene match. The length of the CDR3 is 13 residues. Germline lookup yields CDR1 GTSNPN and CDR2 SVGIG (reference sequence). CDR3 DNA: TGTGCCTGGGAACTAGCGGTCTACAATGAGCAGTTCTTC. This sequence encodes CAWELAVYNEQFF. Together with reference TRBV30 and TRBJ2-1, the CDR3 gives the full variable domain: SQTIHQWPATLVQPVGSPLSLECTVEGTSNPNLYWYRQAAGRGLQLLFYSVGIGQISSEVPQNLSASRPQDRQFILSSKKLLLSDSGFYLCAWELAVYNEQFFGPGTRLTVL.

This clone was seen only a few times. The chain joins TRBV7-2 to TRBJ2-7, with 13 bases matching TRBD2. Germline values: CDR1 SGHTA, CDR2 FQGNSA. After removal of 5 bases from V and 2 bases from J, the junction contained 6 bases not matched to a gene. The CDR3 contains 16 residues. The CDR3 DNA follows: TGTGCCAGCAGCCCCGGGACTAGCGGGGCTACCTACGAGCAGTACTTC. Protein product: CASSPGTSGATYEQYF. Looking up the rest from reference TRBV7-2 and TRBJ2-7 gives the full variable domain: GAGVSQSPSNKVTEKGKDVELRCDPISGHTALYWYRQSLGQGLEFLIYFQGNSAPDKSGLPSDRFSAERTGGSVSTLTIQRTQQEDSAVYLCASSPGTSGATYEQYFGPGTRLTVT.

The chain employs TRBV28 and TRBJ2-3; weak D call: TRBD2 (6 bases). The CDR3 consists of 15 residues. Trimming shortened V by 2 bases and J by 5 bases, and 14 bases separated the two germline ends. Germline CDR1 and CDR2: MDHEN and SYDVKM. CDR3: CASSLSGSQGDTQYF. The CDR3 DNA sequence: TGTGCCAGCAGTTTAAGCGGGTCCCAGGGAGATACGCAGTATTTT.

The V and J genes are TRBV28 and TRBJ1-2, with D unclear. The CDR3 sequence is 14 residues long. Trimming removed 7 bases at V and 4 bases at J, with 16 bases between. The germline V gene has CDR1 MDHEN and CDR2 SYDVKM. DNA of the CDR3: TGTGCCAGCACAATTGAGGGCGCCTCCTATGGCTACACCTTC. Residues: CASTIEGASYGYTF.

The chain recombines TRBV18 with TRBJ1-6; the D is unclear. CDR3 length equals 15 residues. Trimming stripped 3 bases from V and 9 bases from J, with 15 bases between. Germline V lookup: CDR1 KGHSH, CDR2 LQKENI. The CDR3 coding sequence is TGTGCCAGCTCACCTGTCGAAAAGGCAATTTCACCCCTCCACTTT. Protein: CASSPVEKAISPLHF. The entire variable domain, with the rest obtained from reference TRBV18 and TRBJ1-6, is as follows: NAGVMQNPRHLVRRRGQEARLRCSPMKGHSHVYWYRQLPEEGLKFMVYLQKENIIDESGMPKERFSAEFPKEGPSILRIQQVVRGDSAAYFCASSPVEKAISPLHFGNGTRLTVT.

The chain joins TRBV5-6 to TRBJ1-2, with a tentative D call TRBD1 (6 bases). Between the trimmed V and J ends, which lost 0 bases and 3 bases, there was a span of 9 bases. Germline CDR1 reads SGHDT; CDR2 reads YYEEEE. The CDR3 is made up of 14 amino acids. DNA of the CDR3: TGTGCCAGCAGCTTGGGCGGGGGCGACTATGGCTACACCTTC. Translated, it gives CASSLGGGDYGYTF.

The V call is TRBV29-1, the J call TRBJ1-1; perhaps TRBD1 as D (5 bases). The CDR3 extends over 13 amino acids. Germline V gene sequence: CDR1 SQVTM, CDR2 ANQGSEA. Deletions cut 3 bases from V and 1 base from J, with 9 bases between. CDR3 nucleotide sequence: TGCAGCGTTGAGACCGGACAGAACACTGAAGCTTTCTTT. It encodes CSVETGQNTEAFF.

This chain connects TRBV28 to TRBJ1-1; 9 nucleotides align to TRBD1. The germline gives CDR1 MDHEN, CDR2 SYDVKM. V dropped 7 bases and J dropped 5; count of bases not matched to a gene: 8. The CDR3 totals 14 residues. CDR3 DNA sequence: TGTGCCAGCAACACGGGACAGGGCTGGACTGAAGCTTTCTTT. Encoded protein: CASNTGQGWTEAFF.

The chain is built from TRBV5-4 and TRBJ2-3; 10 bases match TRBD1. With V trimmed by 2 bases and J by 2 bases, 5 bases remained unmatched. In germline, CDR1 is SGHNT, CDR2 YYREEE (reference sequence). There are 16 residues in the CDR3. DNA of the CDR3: TGTGCCAGCAGCTTCCCGGGACAGGGGATCACAGATACGCAGTATTTT. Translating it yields CASSFPGQGITDTQYF. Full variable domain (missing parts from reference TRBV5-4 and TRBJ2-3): ETGVTQSPTHLIKTRGQQVTLRCSSQSGHNTVSWYQQALGQGPQFIFQYYREEENGRGNFPPRFSGLQFPNYSSELNVNALELDDSALYLCASSFPGQGITDTQYFGPGTRLTVL.

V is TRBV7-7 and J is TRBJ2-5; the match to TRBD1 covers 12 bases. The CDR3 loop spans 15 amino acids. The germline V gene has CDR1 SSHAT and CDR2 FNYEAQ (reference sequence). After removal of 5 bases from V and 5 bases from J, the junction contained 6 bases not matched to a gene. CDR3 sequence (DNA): TGTGCCAGCAGCAGGGGACAGGGGGCGGAGGAGACCCAGTACTTC. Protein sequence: CASSRGQGAEETQYF.

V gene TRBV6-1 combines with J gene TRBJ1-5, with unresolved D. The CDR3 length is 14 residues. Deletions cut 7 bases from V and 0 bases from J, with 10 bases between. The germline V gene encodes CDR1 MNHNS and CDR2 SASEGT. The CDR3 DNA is TGTGCCAGCACGGGCAGTAATAGCAATCAGCCCCAGCATTTT. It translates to CASTGSNSNQPQHF.

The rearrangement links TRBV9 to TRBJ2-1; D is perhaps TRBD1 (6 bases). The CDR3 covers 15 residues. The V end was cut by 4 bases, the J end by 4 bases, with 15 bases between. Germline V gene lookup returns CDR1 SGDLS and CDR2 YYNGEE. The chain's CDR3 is CASSMDSSPYNEQFF. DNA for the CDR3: TGTGCCAGCAGCATGGACAGTTCCCCTTACAATGAGCAGTTCTTC.